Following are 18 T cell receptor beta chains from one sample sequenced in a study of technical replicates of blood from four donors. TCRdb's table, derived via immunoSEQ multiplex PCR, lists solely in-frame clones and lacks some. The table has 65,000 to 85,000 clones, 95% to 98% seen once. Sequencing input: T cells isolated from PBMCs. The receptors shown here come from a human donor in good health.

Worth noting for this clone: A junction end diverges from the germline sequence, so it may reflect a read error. The CDR3 loop is CASSSTGTSGEQSF. CDR3 bases: TGTGCCAGCAGTTCGACCGGGACTAGCGGTGAGCAATCCTTC. The rearrangement links TRBV27 to TRBJ2-7; 11 bases line up with TRBD2. This CDR3 has 14 amino acids. The V gene's germline CDR1 is MNHEY and CDR2 SMNVEV (reference sequence).

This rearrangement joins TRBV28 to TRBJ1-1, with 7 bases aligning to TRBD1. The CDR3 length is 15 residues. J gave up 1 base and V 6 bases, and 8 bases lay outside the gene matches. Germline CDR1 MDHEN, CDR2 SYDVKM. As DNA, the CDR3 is TGTGCCAGCAGGAGATGGGGGACAGCGAACACTGAAGCTTTCTTT. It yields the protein CASRRWGTANTEAFF.

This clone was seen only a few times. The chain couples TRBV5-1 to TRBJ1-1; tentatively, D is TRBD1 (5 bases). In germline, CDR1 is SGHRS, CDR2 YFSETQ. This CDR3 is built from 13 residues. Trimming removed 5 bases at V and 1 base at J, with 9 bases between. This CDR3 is CASRTQGNTEAFF. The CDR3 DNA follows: TGCGCCAGCAGGACCCAGGGGAACACTGAAGCTTTCTTT.

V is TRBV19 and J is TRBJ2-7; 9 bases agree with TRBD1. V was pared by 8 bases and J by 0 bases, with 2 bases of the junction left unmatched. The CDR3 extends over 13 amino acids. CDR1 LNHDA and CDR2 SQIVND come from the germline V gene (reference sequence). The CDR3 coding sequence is TGTGCCAGTGAGGGACAGGGCTCCTACGAGCAGTACTTC. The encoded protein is CASEGQGSYEQYF.

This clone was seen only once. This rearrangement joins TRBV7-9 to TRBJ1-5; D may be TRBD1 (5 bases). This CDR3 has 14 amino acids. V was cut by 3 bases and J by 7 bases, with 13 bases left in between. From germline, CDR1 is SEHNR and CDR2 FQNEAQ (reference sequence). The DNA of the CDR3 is TGTGCCAGCAGCTTCGGGGGATTGGAGCAGCCCCAGCATTTT. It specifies CASSFGGLEQPQHF.

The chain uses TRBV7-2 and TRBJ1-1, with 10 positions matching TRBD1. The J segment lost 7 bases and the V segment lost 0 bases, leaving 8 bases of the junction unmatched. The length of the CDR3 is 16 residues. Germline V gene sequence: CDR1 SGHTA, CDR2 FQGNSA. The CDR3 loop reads CASSLAGTGVFSEAFF. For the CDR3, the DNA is TGTGCCAGCAGCTTAGCGGGGACAGGGGTTTTTAGTGAAGCTTTCTTT.

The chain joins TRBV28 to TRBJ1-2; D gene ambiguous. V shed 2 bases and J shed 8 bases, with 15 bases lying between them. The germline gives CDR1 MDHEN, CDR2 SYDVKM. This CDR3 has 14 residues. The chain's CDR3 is CASSLAVPGSGYTF. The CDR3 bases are TGTGCCAGCAGTTTAGCGGTTCCGGGGTCGGGCTACACCTTC.

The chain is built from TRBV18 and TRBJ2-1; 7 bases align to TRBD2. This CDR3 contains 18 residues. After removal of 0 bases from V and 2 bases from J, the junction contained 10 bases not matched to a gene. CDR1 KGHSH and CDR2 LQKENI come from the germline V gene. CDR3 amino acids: CASSPPVRSGNPYNEQFF. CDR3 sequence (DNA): TGTGCCAGCTCACCACCGGTAAGGAGCGGGAACCCCTACAATGAGCAGTTCTTC.

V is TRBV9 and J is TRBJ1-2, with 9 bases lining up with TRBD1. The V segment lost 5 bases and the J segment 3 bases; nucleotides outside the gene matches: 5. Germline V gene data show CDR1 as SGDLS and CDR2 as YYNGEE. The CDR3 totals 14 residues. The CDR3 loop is CASSADRGDYGYTF. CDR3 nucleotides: TGTGCCAGCAGTGCCGACAGGGGGGACTATGGCTACACCTTC.

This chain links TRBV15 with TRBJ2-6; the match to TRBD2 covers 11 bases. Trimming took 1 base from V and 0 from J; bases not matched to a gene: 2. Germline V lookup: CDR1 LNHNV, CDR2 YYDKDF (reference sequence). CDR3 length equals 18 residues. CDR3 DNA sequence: TGTGCCACCAGCAGAGGACTAGCGGGACTCTCTGGGGCCAACGTCCTGACTTTC. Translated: CATSRGLAGLSGANVLTF.

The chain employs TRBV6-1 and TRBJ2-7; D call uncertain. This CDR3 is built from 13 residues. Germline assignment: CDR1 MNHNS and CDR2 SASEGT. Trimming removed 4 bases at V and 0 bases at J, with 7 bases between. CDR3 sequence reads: CASSGWSSYEQYF. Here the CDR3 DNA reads TGTGCCAGCAGTGGGTGGAGCTCCTACGAGCAGTACTTC.

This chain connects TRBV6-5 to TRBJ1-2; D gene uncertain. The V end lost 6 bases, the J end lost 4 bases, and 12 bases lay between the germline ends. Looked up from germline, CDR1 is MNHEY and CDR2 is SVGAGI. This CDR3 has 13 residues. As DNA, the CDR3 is TGTGCCAGCAGAATGGAGGGCACCTATGGCTACACCTTC. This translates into CASRMEGTYGYTF.

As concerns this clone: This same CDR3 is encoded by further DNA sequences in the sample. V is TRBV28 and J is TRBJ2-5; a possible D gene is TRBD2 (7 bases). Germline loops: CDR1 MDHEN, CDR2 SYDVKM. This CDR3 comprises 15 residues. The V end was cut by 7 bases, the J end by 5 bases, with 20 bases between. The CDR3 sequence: CASKKGGYRGETQYF. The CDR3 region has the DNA TGTGCCAGCAAGAAGGGGGGGTACCGGGGGGAGACCCAGTACTTC.

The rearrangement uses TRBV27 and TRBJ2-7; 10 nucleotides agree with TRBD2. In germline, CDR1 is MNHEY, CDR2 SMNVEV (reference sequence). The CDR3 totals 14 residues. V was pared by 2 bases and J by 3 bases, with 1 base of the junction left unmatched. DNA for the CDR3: TGTGCCAGCAGTTTAACTAGCGGGGTCTACGAGCAGTACTTC. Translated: CASSLTSGVYEQYF.

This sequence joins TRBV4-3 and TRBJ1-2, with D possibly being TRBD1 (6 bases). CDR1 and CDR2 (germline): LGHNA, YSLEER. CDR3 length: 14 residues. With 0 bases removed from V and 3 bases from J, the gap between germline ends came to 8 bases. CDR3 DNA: TGCGCCAGCAGCCAAGACAGGGGCCACTATGGCTACACCTTC. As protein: CASSQDRGHYGYTF.

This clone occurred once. CDR3 DNA: TGTGCCTGGAGGGAGGACAGACTGTATGGCTACACCTTC. This translates into CAWREDRLYGYTF. The genes are TRBV30 and TRBJ1-2; maybe TRBD1 (6 bases). The CDR3 is made up of 13 amino acids. Germline V lookup: CDR1 GTSNPN, CDR2 SVGIG (reference sequence). V was pared by 3 bases and J by 5 bases, with 13 bases between.

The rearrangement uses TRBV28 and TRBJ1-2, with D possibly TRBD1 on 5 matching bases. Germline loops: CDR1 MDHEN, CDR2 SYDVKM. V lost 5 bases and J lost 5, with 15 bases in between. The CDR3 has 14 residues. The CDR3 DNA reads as TGTGCCAGCAGTCCGGTCCGGGGGGAGTATGGCTACACCTTC. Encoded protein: CASSPVRGEYGYTF.

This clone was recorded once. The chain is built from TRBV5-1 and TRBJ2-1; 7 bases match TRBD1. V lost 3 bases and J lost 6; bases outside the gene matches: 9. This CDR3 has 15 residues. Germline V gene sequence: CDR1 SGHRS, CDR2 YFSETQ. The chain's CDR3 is CASSSGTVFGNEQFF. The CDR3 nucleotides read TGCGCCAGCAGCTCCGGGACAGTGTTCGGCAATGAGCAGTTCTTC.